The entry below describes one T cell receptor beta chain. This entry belongs to a study of blood T cells in healthy people across ages. Caucasian individuals from Russia who were healthy and aged about 6 to 95 acted as donors. With a J-beta primer mix and a sample-barcoded 5' primer, a second PCR ran roughly 6 to 11 cycles. Via MiXCR, TCRdb re-called the 5' RACE reads, giving one row per CDR3 protein. The sample has around 2 million distinct CDR3 sequences; roughly two fifths are singletons. Per the germline V gene, CDR1 is SGHAT and CDR2 is FQNNGV. This CDR3 comprises 15 residues. V lost 1 base and J 6 bases, leaving 14 bases between the germline ends.

The rearrangement uses TRBV11-2 and TRBJ2-3; D unclear. The sequence was obtained from a human donor in good health. Sample: blood. Here the CDR3 DNA reads TGTGCCAGCAGCTTAGGGACCCCCTCCGTGGATACGCAGTATTTT. Protein product: CASSLGTPSVDTQYF.